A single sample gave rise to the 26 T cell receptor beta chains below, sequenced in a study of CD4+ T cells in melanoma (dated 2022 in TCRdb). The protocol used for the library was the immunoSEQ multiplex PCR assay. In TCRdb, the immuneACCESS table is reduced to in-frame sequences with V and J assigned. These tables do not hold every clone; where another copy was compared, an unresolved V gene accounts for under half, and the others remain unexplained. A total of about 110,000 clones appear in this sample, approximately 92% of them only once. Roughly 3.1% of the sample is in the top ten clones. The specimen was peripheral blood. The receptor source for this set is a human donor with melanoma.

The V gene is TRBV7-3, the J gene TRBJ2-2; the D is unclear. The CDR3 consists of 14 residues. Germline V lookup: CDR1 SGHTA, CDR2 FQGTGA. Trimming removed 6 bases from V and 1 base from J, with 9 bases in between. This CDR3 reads CASRFVQNTGELFF. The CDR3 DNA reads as TGTGCCAGCAGATTCGTACAGAACACCGGGGAGCTGTTTTTT.

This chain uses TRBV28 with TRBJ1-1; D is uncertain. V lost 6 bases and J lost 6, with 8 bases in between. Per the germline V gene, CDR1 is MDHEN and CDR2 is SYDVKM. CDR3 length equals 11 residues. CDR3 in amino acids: CASSPGAEAFF. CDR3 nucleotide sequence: TGTGCCAGCAGCCCCGGGGCTGAAGCTTTCTTT.

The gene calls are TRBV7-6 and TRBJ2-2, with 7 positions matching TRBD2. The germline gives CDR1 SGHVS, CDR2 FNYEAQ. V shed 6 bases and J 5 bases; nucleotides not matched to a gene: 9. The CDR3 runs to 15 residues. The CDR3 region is CASREGAGLTGELFF. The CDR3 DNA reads TGTGCCAGCAGGGAGGGAGCGGGGCTTACCGGGGAGCTGTTTTTT. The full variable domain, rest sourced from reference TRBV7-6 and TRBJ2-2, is GAGVSQSPRYKVTKRGQDVALRCDPISGHVSLYWYRQALGQGPEFLTYFNYEAQQDKSGLPNDRFSAERPEGSISTLTIQRTEQRDSAMYRCASREGAGLTGELFFGEGSRLTVL.

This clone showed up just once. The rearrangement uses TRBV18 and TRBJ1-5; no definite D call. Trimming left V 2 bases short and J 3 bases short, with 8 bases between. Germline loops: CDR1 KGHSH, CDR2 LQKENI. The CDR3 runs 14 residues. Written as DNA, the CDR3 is TGTGCCAGCTCACCAACGGGGTACAATCAGCCCCAGCATTTT. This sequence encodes CASSPTGYNQPQHF.

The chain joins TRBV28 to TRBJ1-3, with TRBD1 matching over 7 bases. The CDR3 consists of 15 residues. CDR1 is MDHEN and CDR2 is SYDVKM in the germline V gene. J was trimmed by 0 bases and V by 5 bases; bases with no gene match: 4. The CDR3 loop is CASSEGQSSGNTIYF. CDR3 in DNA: TGTGCCAGCAGTGAGGGACAGAGCTCTGGAAACACCATATATTTT.

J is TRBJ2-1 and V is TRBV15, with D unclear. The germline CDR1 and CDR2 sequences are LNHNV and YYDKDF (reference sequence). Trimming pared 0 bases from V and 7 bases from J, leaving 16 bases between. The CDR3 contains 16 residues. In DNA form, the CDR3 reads TGTGCCACCAGCAGAGATCGTAACCAATTACAGAATGAGCAGTTCTTC. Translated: CATSRDRNQLQNEQFF.

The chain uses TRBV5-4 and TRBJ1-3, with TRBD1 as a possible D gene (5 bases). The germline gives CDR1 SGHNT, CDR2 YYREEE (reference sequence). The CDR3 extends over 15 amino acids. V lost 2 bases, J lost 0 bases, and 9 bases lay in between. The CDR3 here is CASSFGGGSGNTIYF. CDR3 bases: TGTGCCAGCAGCTTCGGGGGGGGCTCTGGAAACACCATATATTTT.

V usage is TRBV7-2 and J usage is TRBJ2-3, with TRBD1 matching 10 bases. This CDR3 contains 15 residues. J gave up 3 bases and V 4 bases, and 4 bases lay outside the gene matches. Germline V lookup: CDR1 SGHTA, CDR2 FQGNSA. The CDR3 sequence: CASSYDRGPTDTQYF. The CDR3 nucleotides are TGTGCCAGCAGCTACGACAGGGGGCCGACAGATACGCAGTATTTT.

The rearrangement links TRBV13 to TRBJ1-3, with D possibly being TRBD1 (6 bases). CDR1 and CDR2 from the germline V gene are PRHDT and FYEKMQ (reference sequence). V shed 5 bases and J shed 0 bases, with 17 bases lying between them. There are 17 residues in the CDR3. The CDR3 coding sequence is TGTGCCAGCAGCGGTGTTGGGGGGCCCTTCTCTGGAAACACCATATATTTT. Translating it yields CASSGVGGPFSGNTIYF. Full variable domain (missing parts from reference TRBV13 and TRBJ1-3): AAGVIQSPRHLIKEKRETATLKCYPIPRHDTVYWYQQGPGQDPQFLISFYEKMQSDKGSIPDRFSAQQFSDYHSELNMSSLELGDSALYFCASSGVGGPFSGNTIYFGEGSWLTVV.

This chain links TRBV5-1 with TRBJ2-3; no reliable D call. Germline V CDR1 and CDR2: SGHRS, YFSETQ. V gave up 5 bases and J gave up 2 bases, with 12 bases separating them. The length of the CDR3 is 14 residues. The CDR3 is CASSQLPNTDTQYF. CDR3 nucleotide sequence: TGCGCCAGCAGTCAGTTACCAAACACAGATACGCAGTATTTT.

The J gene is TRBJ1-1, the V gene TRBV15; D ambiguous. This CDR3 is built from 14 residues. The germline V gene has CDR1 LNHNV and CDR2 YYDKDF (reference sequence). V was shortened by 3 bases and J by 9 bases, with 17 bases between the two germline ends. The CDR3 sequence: CATSSLMSVRQAFF. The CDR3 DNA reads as TGTGCCACCAGCAGTTTAATGAGCGTCAGACAAGCTTTCTTT.

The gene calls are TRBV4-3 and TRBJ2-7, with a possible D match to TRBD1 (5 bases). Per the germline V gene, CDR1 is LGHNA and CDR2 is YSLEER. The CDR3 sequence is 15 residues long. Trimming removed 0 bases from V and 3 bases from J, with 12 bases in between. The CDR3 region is CASSQDQGTFYEQYF. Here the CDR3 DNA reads TGCGCCAGCAGCCAAGATCAGGGAACCTTCTACGAGCAGTACTTC.

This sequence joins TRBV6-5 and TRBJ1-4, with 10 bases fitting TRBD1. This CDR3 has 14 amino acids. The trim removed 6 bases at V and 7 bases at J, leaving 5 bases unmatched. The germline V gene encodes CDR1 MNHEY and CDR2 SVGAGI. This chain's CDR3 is CASRRQGAFEKLFF. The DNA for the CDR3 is TGTGCCAGCAGAAGACAGGGGGCCTTTGAAAAACTGTTTTTT.

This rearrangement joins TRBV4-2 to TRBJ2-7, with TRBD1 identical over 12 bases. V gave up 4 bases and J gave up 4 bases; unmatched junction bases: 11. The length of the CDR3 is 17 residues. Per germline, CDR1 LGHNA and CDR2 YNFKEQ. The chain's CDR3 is CASSRSLGTGGRYEQYF. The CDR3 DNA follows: TGTGCCAGCAGCCGCTCGCTCGGGACAGGGGGCCGGTACGAGCAGTACTTC.

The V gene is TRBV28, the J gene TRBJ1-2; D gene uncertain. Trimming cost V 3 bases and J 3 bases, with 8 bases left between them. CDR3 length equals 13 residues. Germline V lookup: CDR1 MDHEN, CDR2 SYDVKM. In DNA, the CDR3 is TGTGCCAGCAGTTTCGGCGGTGACTATGGCTACACCTTC. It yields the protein CASSFGGDYGYTF.

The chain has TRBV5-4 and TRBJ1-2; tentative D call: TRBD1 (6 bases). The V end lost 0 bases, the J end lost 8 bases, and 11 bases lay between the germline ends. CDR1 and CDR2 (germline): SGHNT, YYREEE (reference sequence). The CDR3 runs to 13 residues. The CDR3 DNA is TGTGCCAGCAGCTTGGAAACAGGGCAAGGCTACACCTTC. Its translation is CASSLETGQGYTF.

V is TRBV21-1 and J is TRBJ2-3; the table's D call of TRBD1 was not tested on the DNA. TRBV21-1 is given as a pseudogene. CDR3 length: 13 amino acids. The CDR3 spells CASPGQTLDTQYF. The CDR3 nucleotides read TGTGCCAGCCCAGGACAAACTCTAGATACGCAGTATTTT.

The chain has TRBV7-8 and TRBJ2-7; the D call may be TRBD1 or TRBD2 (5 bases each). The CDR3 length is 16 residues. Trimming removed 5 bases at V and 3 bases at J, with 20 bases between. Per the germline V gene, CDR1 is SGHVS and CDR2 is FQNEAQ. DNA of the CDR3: TGTGCCAGCAGCCCTGGCCGTCGGGGCAAAATCTACGAGCAGTACTTC. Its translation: CASSPGRRGKIYEQYF.

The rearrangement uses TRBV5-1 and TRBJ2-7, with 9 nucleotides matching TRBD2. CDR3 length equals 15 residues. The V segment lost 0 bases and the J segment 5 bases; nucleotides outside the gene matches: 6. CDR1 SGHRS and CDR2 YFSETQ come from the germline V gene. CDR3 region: CASSLALAGVHEQYF. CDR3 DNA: TGCGCCAGCAGCTTGGCATTAGCGGGAGTGCACGAGCAGTACTTC.

The CDR3 here is CSASYSEQYF. Written as DNA, the CDR3 is TGCAGTGCTAGTTATAGCGAGCAGTACTTC. V gene TRBV20-1 combines with J gene TRBJ2-7; D remains unclear. The CDR3 sequence is 10 residues long. Trimming left V 3 bases short and J 6 bases short, with 6 bases between. The germline V gene has CDR1 DFQATT and CDR2 SNEGSKA (reference sequence).

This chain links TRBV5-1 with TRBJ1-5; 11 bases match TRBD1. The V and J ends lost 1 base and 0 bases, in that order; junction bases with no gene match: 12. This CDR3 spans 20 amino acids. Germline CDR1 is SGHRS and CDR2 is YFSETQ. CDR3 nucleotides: TGCGCCAGCAGCTTGTGGCCCCCGGGACAGGGGGTGGATAGCAATCAGCCCCAGCATTTT. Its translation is CASSLWPPGQGVDSNQPQHF.

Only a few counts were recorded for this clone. The DNA of the CDR3 is TGTGCCAGCACCGGGGCAATCTCCTACGAGCAGTACTTC. Protein: CASTGAISYEQYF. V is TRBV2 and J is TRBJ2-7; the D gene could be TRBD1 or TRBD2 (5 bases each). CDR1 and CDR2 (germline): SNHLY, FYNNEI. V lost 7 bases, J lost 0 bases, and 10 bases lay in between. The CDR3 is 13 amino acids.

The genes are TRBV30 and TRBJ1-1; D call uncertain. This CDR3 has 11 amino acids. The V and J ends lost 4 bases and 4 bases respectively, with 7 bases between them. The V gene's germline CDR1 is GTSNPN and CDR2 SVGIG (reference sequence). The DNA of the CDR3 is TGTGCCTGGATACGGGGCACTGAAGCTTTCTTT. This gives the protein CAWIRGTEAFF. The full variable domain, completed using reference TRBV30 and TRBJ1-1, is SQTIHQWPATLVQPVGSPLSLECTVEGTSNPNLYWYRQAAGRGLQLLFYSVGIGQISSEVPQNLSASRPQDRQFILSSKKLLLSDSGFYLCAWIRGTEAFFGQGTRLTVV.

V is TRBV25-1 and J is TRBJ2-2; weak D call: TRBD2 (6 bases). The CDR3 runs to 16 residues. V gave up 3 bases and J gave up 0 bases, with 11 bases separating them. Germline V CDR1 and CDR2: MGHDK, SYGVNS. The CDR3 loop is CASSEWGTPNTGELFF. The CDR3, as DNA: TGTGCCAGCAGTGAGTGGGGGACTCCGAACACCGGGGAGCTGTTTTTT.

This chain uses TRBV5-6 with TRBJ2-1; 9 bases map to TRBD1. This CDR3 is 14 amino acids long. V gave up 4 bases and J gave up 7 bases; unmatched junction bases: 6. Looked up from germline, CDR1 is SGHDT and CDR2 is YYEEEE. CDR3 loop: CASSIRDRVNEQFF. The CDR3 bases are TGTGCCAGCAGCATCCGGGACAGGGTTAATGAGCAGTTCTTC.

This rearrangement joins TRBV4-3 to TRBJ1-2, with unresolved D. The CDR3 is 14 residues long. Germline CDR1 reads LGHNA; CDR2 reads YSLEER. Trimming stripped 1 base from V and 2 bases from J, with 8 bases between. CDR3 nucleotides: TGCGCCAGCAGCCAAGCTGAGGAGAACTATGGCTACACCTTC. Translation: CASSQAEENYGYTF.